This is a list of T cell receptor beta chains from one sample in a study of T cell repertoires in cytomegalovirus infection. One entry per CDR3 protein results from TCRdb running MiXCR on the reads. In the table there are about 330,000 distinct CDR3 sequences, approximately 35% of which are singletons. The antigens these receptors bind are not known. This specimen consisted of cultured PBMCs, obtained from culture after CMV antigen stimulation. The receptors originated from a human donor in good health (CMV status not recorded). Some clones in this sample may be carry-over from other donors' samples. CDR3s include the opening cysteine and the closing phenylalanine or tryptophan. A D gene is named only where the DNA matches it firmly. For some rows the clone size is stated as once, few or many, or as a class when expanded; others skip it.

few	16	TRBV19	TRBJ2-5	NA	CASQSLRADQQETQYF	TGTGCCAGCCAGAGTCTCCGAGCGGACCAACAAGAGACCCAGTACTTC
NA	16	TRBV5-4	TRBJ2-2	NA	CASSLARGAVTGELFF	TGTGCCAGCAGCTTGGCCCGGGGGGCCGTCACCGGGGAGCTGTTTTTT
NA	12	TRBV7-2	TRBJ2-1	NA	CASSPSVGEQFF	TGTGCCAGCAGCCCCTCCGTGGGTGAGCAGTTCTTC
NA	16	TRBV7-2	TRBJ1-1	NA	CASRPLGGVGETEAFF	TGTGCCAGCAGACCTCTGGGAGGGGTTGGAGAAACTGAAGCTTTCTTT
few	16	TRBV27	TRBJ2-5	TRBD2	CASSLSLTSGPGTQYF	TGTGCCAGCAGTTTATCTTTGACTAGCGGACCGGGGACCCAGTACTTC
NA	13	TRBV4-1	TRBJ1-2	NA	CASSQGRRGGYTF	TGCGCCAGCAGCCAAGGTCGGAGAGGAGGCTACACCTTC
NA	11	TRBV25-1	TRBJ1-6	TRBD1	CASSEGDSLHF	TGTGCCAGCAGTGAGGGGGACAGCCTCCACTTT
NA	15	TRBV6-1	TRBJ2-5	TRBD2	CASSMQLARKEPQYF	TGTGCCAGCAGTATGCAACTAGCGCGAAAAGAACCCCAGTACTTC
few	12	TRBV7-2	TRBJ1-4	NA	CASSSDRRKLFF	TGTGCCAGCAGCTCAGACCGGAGGAAACTGTTTTTT
few	17	TRBV11-2	TRBJ2-5	NA	CASSFSPGERNQETQYF	TGTGCCAGCAGCTTTTCCCCGGGGGAGAGAAACCAAGAGACCCAGTACTTC
NA	14	TRBV27	TRBJ2-7	NA	CASSFTGTSYEQYF	TGTGCCAGCAGTTTCACCGGGACTTCCTACGAGCAGTACTTC
NA	18	TRBV4-1	TRBJ1-4	TRBD1	CASSQEVGTASTNEKLFF	TGCGCCAGCAGCCAAGAAGTCGGGACAGCGTCAACTAATGAAAAACTGTTTTTT
NA	18	TRBV4-3	TRBJ2-1	TRBD1	CASSQDSWTGDFVGEQFF	TGCGCCAGCAGCCAAGATTCCTGGACAGGGGATTTTGTGGGTGAGCAGTTCTTC